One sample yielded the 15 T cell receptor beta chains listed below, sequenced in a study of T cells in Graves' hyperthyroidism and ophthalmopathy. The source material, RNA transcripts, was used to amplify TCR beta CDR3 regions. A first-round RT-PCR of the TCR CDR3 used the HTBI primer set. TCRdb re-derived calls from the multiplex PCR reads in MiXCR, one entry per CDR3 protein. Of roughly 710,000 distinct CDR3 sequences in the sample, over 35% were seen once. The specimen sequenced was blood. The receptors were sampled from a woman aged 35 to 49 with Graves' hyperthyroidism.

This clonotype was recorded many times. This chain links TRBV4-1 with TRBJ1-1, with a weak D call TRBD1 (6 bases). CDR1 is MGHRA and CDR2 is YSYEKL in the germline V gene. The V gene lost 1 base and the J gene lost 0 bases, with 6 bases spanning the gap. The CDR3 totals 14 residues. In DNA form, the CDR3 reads TGCGCCAGCAGCCAAGGGGACATGAACACTGAAGCTTTCTTT. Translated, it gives CASSQGDMNTEAFF.

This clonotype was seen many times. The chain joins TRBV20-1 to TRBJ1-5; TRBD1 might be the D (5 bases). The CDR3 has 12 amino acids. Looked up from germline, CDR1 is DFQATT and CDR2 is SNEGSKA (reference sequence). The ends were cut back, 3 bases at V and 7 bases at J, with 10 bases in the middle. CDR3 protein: CSARGVGQPQHF. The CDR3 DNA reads TGCAGTGCTAGGGGGGTTGGGCAGCCCCAGCATTTT.

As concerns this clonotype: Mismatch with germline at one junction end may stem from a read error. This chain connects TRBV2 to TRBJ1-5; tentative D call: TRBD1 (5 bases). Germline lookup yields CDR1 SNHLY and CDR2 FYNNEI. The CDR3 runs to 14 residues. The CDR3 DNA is TGTGCCAGCAGTTTGGGGGGAAGCAATCAGCCCCGGCATTTT. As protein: CASSLGGSNQPRHF.

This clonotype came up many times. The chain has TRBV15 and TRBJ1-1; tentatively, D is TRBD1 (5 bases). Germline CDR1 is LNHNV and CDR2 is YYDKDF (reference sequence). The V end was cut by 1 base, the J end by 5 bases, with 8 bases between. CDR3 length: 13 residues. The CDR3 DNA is TGTGCCACCAGCAGAGTGGGGGGGACTGAAGCTTTCTTT. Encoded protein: CATSRVGGTEAFF.

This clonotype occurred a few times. The CDR3 region is CASSSPPLYNSPLHF. In DNA form, the CDR3 reads TGTGCCAGCAGCTCTCCGCCCCTCTATAATTCACCCCTCCACTTT. This rearrangement joins TRBV10-3 to TRBJ1-6; unclear D gene. Trimming took off 10 bases at V and 3 bases at J, with 16 bases between the two ends. The CDR3 runs to 15 residues. CDR1 is ENHRY, CDR2 SYGVKD, per germline.

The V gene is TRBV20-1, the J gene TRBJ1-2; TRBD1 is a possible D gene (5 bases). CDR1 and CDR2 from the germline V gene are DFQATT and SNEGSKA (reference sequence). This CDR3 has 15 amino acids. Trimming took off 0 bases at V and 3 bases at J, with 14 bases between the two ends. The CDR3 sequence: CSARETGLSHYGYTF. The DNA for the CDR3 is TGCAGTGCTAGAGAAACAGGACTGTCTCACTATGGCTACACCTTC.

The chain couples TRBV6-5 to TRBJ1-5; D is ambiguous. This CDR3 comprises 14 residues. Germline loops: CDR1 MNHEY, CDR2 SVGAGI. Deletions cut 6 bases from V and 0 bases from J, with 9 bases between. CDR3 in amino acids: CASRSVYSNQPQHF. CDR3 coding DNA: TGTGCCAGCAGATCAGTCTATAGCAATCAGCCCCAGCATTTT.

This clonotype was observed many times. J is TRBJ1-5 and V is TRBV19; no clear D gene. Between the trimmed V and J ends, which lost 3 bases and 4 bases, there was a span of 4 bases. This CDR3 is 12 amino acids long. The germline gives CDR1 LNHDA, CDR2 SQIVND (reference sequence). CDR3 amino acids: CASSMRNQPQHF. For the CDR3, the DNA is TGTGCCAGTAGTATGAGGAATCAGCCCCAGCATTTT.

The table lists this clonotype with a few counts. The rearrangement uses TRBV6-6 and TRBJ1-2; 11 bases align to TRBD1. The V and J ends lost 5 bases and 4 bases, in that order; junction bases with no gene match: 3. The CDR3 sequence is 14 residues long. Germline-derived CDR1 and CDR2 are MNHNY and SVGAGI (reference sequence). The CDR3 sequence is CASSGQGASYGYTF. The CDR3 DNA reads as TGTGCCAGCAGTGGACAGGGGGCATCCTATGGCTACACCTTC.

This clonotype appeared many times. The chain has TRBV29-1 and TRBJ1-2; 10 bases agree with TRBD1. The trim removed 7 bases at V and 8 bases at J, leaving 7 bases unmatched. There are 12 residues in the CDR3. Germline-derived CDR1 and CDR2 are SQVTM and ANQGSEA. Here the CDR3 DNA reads TGCAGCGGAAGCGGGACAGGGGAAGGCTACACCTTC. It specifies CSGSGTGEGYTF.

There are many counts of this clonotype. The chain's CDR3 is CASSPYQGASPLHF. The CDR3, as DNA: TGCGCCAGCAGCCCTTATCAGGGTGCCTCACCCCTCCACTTT. V is TRBV10-1 and J is TRBJ1-6; possible D gene TRBD1, 5 bases. The germline V gene encodes CDR1 WNHNN and CDR2 SYGVQD (reference sequence). The V end was cut by 6 bases, the J end by 10 bases, with 16 bases between. CDR3 length: 14 amino acids.

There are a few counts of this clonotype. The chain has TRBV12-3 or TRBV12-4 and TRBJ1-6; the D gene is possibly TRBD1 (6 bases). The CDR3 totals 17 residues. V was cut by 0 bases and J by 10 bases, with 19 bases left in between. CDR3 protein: CASSLAGRGLRGSPLHF. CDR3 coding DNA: TGTGCCAGCAGTTTAGCGGGCAGGGGCCTGAGGGGCTCACCCCTCCACTTT.

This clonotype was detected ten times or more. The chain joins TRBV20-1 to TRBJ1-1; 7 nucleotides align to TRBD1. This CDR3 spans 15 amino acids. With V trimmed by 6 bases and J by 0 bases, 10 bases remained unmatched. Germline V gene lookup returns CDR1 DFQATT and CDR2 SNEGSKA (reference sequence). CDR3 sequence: CSAGSQGSLNTEAFF. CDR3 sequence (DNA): TGCAGTGCAGGTTCACAGGGGAGCTTGAACACTGAAGCTTTCTTT.

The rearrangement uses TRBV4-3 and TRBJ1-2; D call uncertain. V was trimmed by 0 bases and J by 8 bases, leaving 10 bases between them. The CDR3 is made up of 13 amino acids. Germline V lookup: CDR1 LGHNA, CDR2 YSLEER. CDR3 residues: CASSQEHISGYTF. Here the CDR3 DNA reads TGCGCCAGCAGCCAAGAGCATATAAGCGGCTACACCTTC.

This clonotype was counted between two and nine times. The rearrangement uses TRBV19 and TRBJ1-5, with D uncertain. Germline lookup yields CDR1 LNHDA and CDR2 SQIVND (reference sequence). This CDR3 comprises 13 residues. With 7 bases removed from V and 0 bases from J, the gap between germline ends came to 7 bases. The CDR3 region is CASNTYSNQPQHF. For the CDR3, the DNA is TGTGCCAGTAACACATATAGCAATCAGCCCCAGCATTTT.